This T cell receptor beta chain originates from a study of neoadjuvant anti-PD-1 for oral cavity cancer. This CDR3 spans 15 amino acids. The J segment lost 0 bases and the V segment lost 6 bases, leaving 7 bases of the junction unmatched. The germline V gene has CDR1 MRHNA and CDR2 SNTAGT. Concerning this clone: Its cognate antigen is unknown.

The protocol was immunoSEQ multiplex PCR, while the TCRdb copy is restricted to in-frame clones and leaves out a portion. The sample has 5,500 to 7,000 clones, around three fifths seen once. Regarding the study as a whole: Larger post-treatment preexisting tumor clones tracked with greater tumor shrinkage. Only three patients per response group were TCR-analyzed; validation needed.

Time point meaning: after neoadjuvant nivolumab, at surgical resection. Patients were newly diagnosed with stage II-IVA oral cavity squamous cell carcinoma without prior systemic or radiation treatment. The chain links TRBV6-4 to TRBJ1-1; 7 positions agree with TRBD1. Material: tumor tissue, obtained after nivolumab (anti-PD-1) treatment. This receptor was identified in a person aged 40 to 85 with oral cavity squamous cell carcinoma. Here the CDR3 DNA reads TGTGCCAGCAGGAGGTCAGGACAGGTGAACACTGAAGCTTTCTTT. Translated: CASRRSGQVNTEAFF.